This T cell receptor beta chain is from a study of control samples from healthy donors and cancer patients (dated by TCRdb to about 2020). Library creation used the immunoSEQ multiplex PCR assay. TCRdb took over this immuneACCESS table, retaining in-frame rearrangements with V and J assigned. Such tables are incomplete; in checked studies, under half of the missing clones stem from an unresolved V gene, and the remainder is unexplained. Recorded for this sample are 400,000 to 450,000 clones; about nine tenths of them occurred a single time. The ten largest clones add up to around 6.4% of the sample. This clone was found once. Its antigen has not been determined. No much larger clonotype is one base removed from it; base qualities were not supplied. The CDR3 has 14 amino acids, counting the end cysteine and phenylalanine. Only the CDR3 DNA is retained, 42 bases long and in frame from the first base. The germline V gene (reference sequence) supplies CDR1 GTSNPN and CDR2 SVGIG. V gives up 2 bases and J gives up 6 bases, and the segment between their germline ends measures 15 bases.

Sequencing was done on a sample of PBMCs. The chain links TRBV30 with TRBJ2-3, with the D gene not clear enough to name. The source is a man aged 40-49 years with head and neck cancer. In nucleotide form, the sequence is TGTGCCTGGAGTCCTAGGCGGTCTGGGGATACGCAGTATTTT. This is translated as CAWSPRRSGDTQYF.